The clone carrying this T cell receptor (beta chain) appeared a few times. The antigen is unknown. The germline and genes are mouse ones. The read falls 1 residue short of the CDR3 end, and the missing part is taken from the germline J gene. V shed 5 bases and J 5 bases; nucleotides not matched to a gene: 6. There are 13 residues in the CDR3. Germline CDR1 NNHDY, CDR2 SYVADS. Clones were sequenced by immunoSEQ multiplex PCR, and TCRdb holds only the in-frame ones, with some missing. This table has about 7,400 clones, 65% to 80% appearing once. This sample is part of a study of tissue T cells after allogeneic stem cell transplantation. Regarding the study as a whole: Sampling depth was limited, and the cohort was small and clinically varied. Anatomically similar tissues had similar TCR repertoires within each patient. Alloreactivity or antigen specificity of tissue TCRs was not determined; some clones might be host cells.

Sequenced material: blood. This rearrangement joins TRBV13-3 to TRBJ2-7; 8 bases line up with TRBD1. This clonotype was sampled from a female BALB/c mouse in good health. Strain haplotype (MHC): H2-d. CDR3 DNA, as far as it was read: TGTGCCAGCAGACCCCCGGACAGGGATGAACAGTAC. This sequence encodes CASRPPDRDEQY. In full, the CDR3 is CASRPPDRDEQYF.